Below, 2 T cell receptor beta chains from the same sample are listed, as sequenced in a study of cytomegalovirus exposure and HLA in healthy donors. In the PCR, 60 Vbeta and 13 Jbeta primers were used. Sequenced by immunoSEQ multiplex PCR; TCRdb stores in-frame clones only, minus some. The data show some 110,000 clones, roughly 80% seen once. The sample consisted of PBMCs. The receptors originated from a man aged 30 to 45 in good health and CMV-seronegative.

Of note for this clone: Relative to the germline gene, one junction end is altered; a read error may explain this. This chain links TRBV19 with TRBJ2-6; the D gene is possibly TRBD1 (5 bases). Germline CDR1 is LNHDA and CDR2 is SQIVND (reference sequence). The CDR3 is made up of 14 amino acids. The CDR3 loop is CASSIGSGANGLTF. The CDR3 DNA sequence: TGTGCCAGTAGTATCGGCTCTGGGGCCAACGGCCTGACTTTC.

This clone has only one observation. The V gene is TRBV7-2, the J gene TRBJ1-1, with 8 nucleotides matching TRBD1. Germline assignment: CDR1 SGHTA and CDR2 FQGNSA. V shed 2 bases and J 2 bases; nucleotides not matched to a gene: 4. The CDR3 totals 15 residues. CDR3 sequence reads: CASSLSAGGNTEAFF. CDR3 DNA: TGTGCCAGCAGCTTATCGGCAGGGGGCAACACTGAAGCTTTCTTT.